This T cell receptor (beta chain) was retrieved from a study of cytomegalovirus exposure and HLA in healthy donors. Findings and limits, study-wide: With later analysis, a missense DCLRE1C variant became linked to TCR beta V- and J-gene trimming. What a later analysis reportedly showed was that an Asian-associated ancestry cluster had fewer N-insertions than the approximately 700-donor mean.

The PCR contained 60 Vbeta and 13 Jbeta primers. The table came from immunoSEQ multiplex PCR; TCRdb's copy has only in-frame clones and leaves some out. The repertoire holds 100,000 to 150,000 clones, with under 85% as singletons. Regarding this clone: Its antigen remains unidentified.

Samples came from healthy bone marrow donors. This CDR3 has 14 amino acids. The V gene's germline CDR1 is MDHEN and CDR2 SYDVKM. Losses at the gene ends were 4 bases for V and 6 bases for J; bases not matched to a gene: 8. Sequences were obtained from PBMCs. This sequence originates from a woman aged 40 to 55 in good health and CMV-seropositive. V gene TRBV28 combines with J gene TRBJ2-7, with 8 bases that match TRBD2. The CDR3 region is CASSSLAGLGEQYF. The CDR3 region has the DNA TGTGCCAGCAGTTCGCTAGCGGGCCTTGGCGAGCAGTACTTC.